The entry that follows covers one T cell receptor (beta chain) sequence. These data are taken from a study of CD8 T cells in Susac syndrome. CD8+ and CD4+ T cells from blood underwent TCR beta sequencing. Healthy donors, matched for age and sex, constituted the control group. Looked up from germline, CDR1 is MNHEY and CDR2 is SMNVEV (reference sequence). The CDR3 length is 14 residues. The V segment lost 5 bases and the J segment 4 bases; nucleotides outside the gene matches: 7. It was with random hexamers that roughly 0.5 to 1 ug RNA was reverse transcribed. MiXCR, applied by TCRdb to the immunoSEQ multiplex PCR reads, yields one record per CDR3 protein. The sample carries 130,000 to 150,000 distinct CDR3 sequences, approximately 94% recorded once.

The source of this sequence is a human donor in good health. The sample comprised CD4+ T cells from PBMCs. This chain joins TRBV27 and TRBJ2-5; 7 nucleotides line up with TRBD2. The CDR3 loop reads CASSQLANLETQYF. The DNA of the CDR3 is TGTGCCAGCAGTCAACTAGCGAACCTAGAGACCCAGTACTTC.